The 17 T cell receptor beta chains given below trace back to one sample, sequenced in a study of neoadjuvant anti-PD-1 for oral cavity cancer. The repertoire was sequenced with immunoSEQ multiplex PCR; TCRdb's copy has only in-frame clones and lacks some. The sample comprises around 65,000 clones, 86% of which are singletons, and around 2.6% rests with the top ten. As to time point: after neoadjuvant nivolumab, at surgical resection. This material consisted of PBMCs, taken after nivolumab (anti-PD-1) treatment. Every receptor here comes from a person aged 40 to 85 with oral cavity squamous cell carcinoma.

The chain is built from TRBV30 and TRBJ2-7; 7 nucleotides line up with TRBD2. The CDR3 spans 14 residues. The V and J ends lost 3 bases and 0 bases, in that order; junction bases with no gene match: 5. Germline loops: CDR1 GTSNPN, CDR2 SVGIG (reference sequence). CDR3 sequence (DNA): TGTGCCTGGAGAATGTGGGGGGGCTCCTACGAGCAGTACTTC. Translated, it gives CAWRMWGGSYEQYF.

V is TRBV6-4 and J is TRBJ1-2; D gene unclear. Trimming took 10 bases from V and 6 from J, leaving 21 bases between them. The CDR3 is made up of 14 amino acids. Germline V gives CDR1 MRHNA, CDR2 SNTAGT. The CDR3 sequence: CAKATSFQGHGYTF. The CDR3 bases are TGTGCCAAAGCCACATCGTTCCAAGGGCATGGCTACACCTTC.

The chain uses TRBV7-9 and TRBJ1-2; possible D gene TRBD1, 5 bases. Trimming took 2 bases from V and 2 from J, leaving 24 bases between them. The germline CDR1 and CDR2 sequences are SEHNR and FQNEAQ (reference sequence). This CDR3 region has 19 residues. CDR3 residues: CASSLLRGNSGSGNYGYTF. DNA of the CDR3: TGTGCCAGCAGCTTACTACGGGGAAATTCAGGGTCGGGAAACTATGGCTACACCTTC.

This CDR3 is CASSSSGLGNEKLFF. Written as DNA, the CDR3 is TGCGCCAGCAGCTCCTCGGGATTGGGTAATGAAAAACTGTTTTTT. The chain combines TRBV5-1 with TRBJ1-4; D gene unclear. The CDR3 is made up of 15 amino acids. V lost 3 bases and J 4 bases, leaving 13 bases between the germline ends. Germline V lookup: CDR1 SGHRS, CDR2 YFSETQ.

The gene calls are TRBV6-1 and TRBJ1-1, with 10 bases aligning to TRBD1. This CDR3 has 14 residues. V was pared by 5 bases and J by 3 bases, with 3 bases of the junction left unmatched. Per germline, CDR1 MNHNS and CDR2 SASEGT. Here the CDR3 DNA reads TGTGCCAGCAGTCAGGACAGGGGGGACACTGAAGCTTTCTTT. It encodes CASSQDRGDTEAFF.

The genes are TRBV27 and TRBJ1-5, with D perhaps matching TRBD1 (5 bases). V lost 2 bases and J lost 9, with 11 bases in between. Germline V gene lookup returns CDR1 MNHEY and CDR2 SMNVEV (reference sequence). The CDR3 totals 13 residues. DNA for the CDR3: TGTGCCAGCAGTTTAGGGGGGATGGGGCCCCAGCATTTT. This translates into CASSLGGMGPQHF.

The chain couples TRBV11-2 to TRBJ2-1; D may match TRBD1 or TRBD2 (6 bases each). The ends were cut back, 5 bases at V and 4 bases at J, with 15 bases in the middle. CDR3 length: 15 amino acids. The germline CDR1 and CDR2 sequences are SGHAT and FQNNGV. This CDR3 is CASSAQTRGYNEQFF. DNA for the CDR3: TGTGCCAGCAGCGCACAGACTAGGGGGTACAATGAGCAGTTCTTC.

The chain carries TRBV19 and TRBJ2-3, with 10 nucleotides matching TRBD2. CDR1 and CDR2 (germline): LNHDA, SQIVND (reference sequence). The CDR3 length is 15 residues. The J segment lost 5 bases and the V segment lost 4 bases, leaving 6 bases of the junction unmatched. The CDR3 bases are TGTGCCAGTAGTACATTAGCGGGAGGACGAGATACGCAGTATTTT. Translation gives CASSTLAGGRDTQYF.

The V and J genes are TRBV7-2 and TRBJ2-2, with D uncertain. Trimming removed 2 bases from V and 4 bases from J, with 17 bases in between. The CDR3 is 17 amino acids. Looked up from germline, CDR1 is SGHTA and CDR2 is FQGNSA. For the CDR3, the DNA is TGTGCCAGCAGCTTAAATTCCGGGTGGACGAGCACCGGGGAGCTGTTTTTT. This gives the protein CASSLNSGWTSTGELFF.

This clone was counted a few times. V usage is TRBV11-2 and J usage is TRBJ1-6; TRBD1 might be the D (5 bases). The CDR3 sequence is 15 residues long. V was cut by 4 bases and J by 14 bases, with 21 bases left in between. Germline assignment: CDR1 SGHAT and CDR2 FQNNGV. Written as DNA, the CDR3 is TGTGCCAGCAGCTCCTTCCCGAGGGGTGGGAGATCCCTCCACTTT. As protein: CASSSFPRGGRSLHF.

This CDR3 reads CASTGTGFQPQHF. CDR3 coding DNA: TGTGCCAGTACCGGGACAGGGTTTCAGCCCCAGCATTTT. The chain employs TRBV19 and TRBJ1-5, with TRBD1 matching over 9 bases. This CDR3 is 13 amino acids long. Germline trimming cut 7 bases from V and 6 bases from J; bases unmatched to any gene: 4. The germline gives CDR1 LNHDA, CDR2 SQIVND (reference sequence).

This clone was seen a handful of times. The rearrangement uses TRBV4-1 and TRBJ1-1; D is undetermined. Trimming cost V 1 base and J 8 bases, with 23 bases left between them. The length of the CDR3 is 17 residues. In germline, CDR1 is MGHRA, CDR2 YSYEKL. The CDR3 coding sequence is TGCGCCAGCAGCCAAGTCACAGCCTTTGTGTCATTCAGGGAAGCTTTCTTT. Its protein product is CASSQVTAFVSFREAFF.

The chain couples TRBV29-1 to TRBJ1-2; D gene unclear. Trimming shortened V by 4 bases and J by 6 bases, and 15 bases separated the two germline ends. CDR3 size: 13 residues. Germline V gene sequence: CDR1 SQVTM, CDR2 ANQGSEA. This CDR3 reads CSVGRQVGDGYTF. The CDR3, as DNA: TGCAGCGTTGGTCGGCAGGTTGGGGATGGCTACACCTTC.

The rearrangement joins TRBV27 to TRBJ2-1; D is perhaps TRBD1 (6 bases). Germline CDR1 reads MNHEY; CDR2 reads SMNVEV (reference sequence). The CDR3 spans 16 residues. V lost 0 bases and J 4 bases, leaving 13 bases between the germline ends. Here the CDR3 DNA reads TGTGCCAGCAGTTTATCCGACAGGATTCCGTACAATGAGCAGTTCTTC. Translating it yields CASSLSDRIPYNEQFF.

The chain joins TRBV29-1 to TRBJ1-1; tentatively, D is TRBD1 (5 bases). The CDR3 is 11 residues long. The germline gives CDR1 SQVTM, CDR2 ANQGSEA. The V gene lost 7 bases and the J gene lost 4 bases, with 10 bases spanning the gap. The CDR3 here is CSAGGFTEAFF. The DNA for the CDR3 is TGCAGCGCTGGGGGTTTCACTGAAGCTTTCTTT.

The chain employs TRBV9 and TRBJ2-7, with 8 bases that match TRBD1. With V trimmed by 1 base and J by 3 bases, 9 bases remained unmatched. The CDR3 runs to 16 residues. Germline assignment: CDR1 SGDLS and CDR2 YYNGEE. Here the CDR3 DNA reads TGTGCCAGCAGCGTACAGACAGGGGCGCGTAGCTACGAGCAGTACTTC. Encoded protein: CASSVQTGARSYEQYF. Supplemented by reference TRBV9 and TRBJ2-7, the full variable domain reads DSGVTQTPKHLITATGQRVTLRCSPRSGDLSVYWYQQSLDQGLQFLIQYYNGEERAKGNILERFSAQQFPDLHSELNLSSLELGDSALYFCASSVQTGARSYEQYFGPGTRLTVT.

The chain uses TRBV30 and TRBJ1-2; no clear D gene. Germline assignment: CDR1 GTSNPN and CDR2 SVGIG (reference sequence). The CDR3 length is 13 residues. V was clipped by 5 bases and J by 7 bases, with 17 bases between them. CDR3 residues: CAWLAGLALGYTF. CDR3 coding DNA: TGTGCCTGGTTGGCGGGGTTGGCTCTTGGCTACACCTTC.